This T cell receptor (beta chain) was sequenced in a study of regulatory T cells in long-lasting Graves disease. General study findings and limits: Lower TCR diversity characterized persistent Graves' patients relative to newly diagnosed patients.

This clonotype was seen more than once but under ten times. Its antigen is unidentified. The sample's time point: newly diagnosed GD, antithyroid drugs for less than 3 months. The TCR library used RNA extracted from PBMCs. J was trimmed by 0 bases and V by 0 bases; bases with no gene match: 7. The CDR3 consists of 18 residues. Per the germline V gene, CDR1 is SGHRS and CDR2 is YFSETQ. Building of the TCR beta libraries involved iRepertoire HTBI primers and Arm-PCR of CDR3 regions. TCRdb re-called the multiplex PCR reads with MiXCR, one entry per CDR3 protein. The table shows 400,000 to 450,000 distinct CDR3 sequences, with about 17% occurring only once. A further study also used this sample, focusing on T cells in Graves' hyperthyroidism and ophthalmopathy. That publication notes: HTBI primers were used for first-round RT-PCR of the TCR CDR3. Among thyroid clonotypes expanded above 0.001, most also appeared in blood.

The specimen comprised peripheral blood mononuclear cells (PBMCs), sampled at new diagnosis, from a patient treated with antithyroid drugs. This clonotype originated in a woman younger than 45 with Graves disease. The chain recombines TRBV5-1 with TRBJ2-3, with TRBD2 matching over 10 bases. The CDR3 sequence is CASSLGASGSRSTDTQYF. Here the CDR3 DNA reads TGCGCCAGCAGCTTGGGGGCTAGCGGGAGCCGAAGCACAGATACGCAGTATTTT.